The present T cell receptor beta chain was sequenced within a study of blood T cells in healthy people across ages. Overall study results and limits: The study found more naive CD4+ cells and higher diversity in long-lived than aged donors.

The sample holds many counts of this clonotype. Its antigen is currently unknown. After removal of 6 bases from V and 6 bases from J, the junction contained 7 bases not matched to a gene. The germline CDR1 and CDR2 sequences are MNHNS and SASEGT. CDR3 length: 15 residues. Each donor's blood draw was approximately 10 milliliters of peripheral blood. Isolation per sample recovered at least 6 million PBMCs. A sample-barcoded 5' primer and a J-beta primer mix were used in a second PCR of roughly 6 to 11 cycles. CDR3-containing paired-end reads numbered at least 2.5 million in each sample. TCRdb called the 5' RACE reads again in MiXCR, with one record for every CDR3 protein. The sample has around 900,000 distinct CDR3 sequences, less than 35% seen once; the top ten hold approximately 15%.

The origin of this receptor is a woman older than 75 in good health. Sequenced material: blood. The V and J genes are TRBV6-1 and TRBJ2-1, with 11 positions matching TRBD1. The CDR3 region is CASRKGTGGINEQFF. DNA of the CDR3: TGTGCCAGCAGGAAAGGGACAGGGGGAATCAATGAGCAGTTCTTC.